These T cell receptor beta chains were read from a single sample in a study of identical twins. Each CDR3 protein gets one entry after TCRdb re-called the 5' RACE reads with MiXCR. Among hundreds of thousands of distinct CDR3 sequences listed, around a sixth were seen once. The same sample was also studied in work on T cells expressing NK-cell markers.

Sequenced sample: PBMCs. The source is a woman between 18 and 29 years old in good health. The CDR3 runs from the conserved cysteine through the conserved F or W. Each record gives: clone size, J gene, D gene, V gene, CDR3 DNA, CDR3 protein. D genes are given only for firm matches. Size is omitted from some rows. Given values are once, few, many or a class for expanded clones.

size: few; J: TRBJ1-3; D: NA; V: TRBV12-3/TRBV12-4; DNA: TGTGCCAGCCAGCGGGGGAATGGAAACACCATATATTTT; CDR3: CASQRGNGNTIYF
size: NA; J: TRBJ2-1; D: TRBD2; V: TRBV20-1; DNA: TGCAGTGCTAGATGGGCGGGAGGAACTTCAGAGCAGTTCTTC; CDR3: CSARWAGGTSEQFF
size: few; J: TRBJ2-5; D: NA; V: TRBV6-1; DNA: TGTGCCAGCAGTCCCGGTAGGGTGAAGACCCAGTACTTC; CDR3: CASSPGRVKTQYF
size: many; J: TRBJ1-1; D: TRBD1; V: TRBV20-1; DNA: TGCAGTCCGGGACAGGGGATTGGCACTGAAGCTTTCTTT; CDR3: CSPGQGIGTEAFF
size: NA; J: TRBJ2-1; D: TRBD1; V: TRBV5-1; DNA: TGCGCCAGCAGCTTGGCCTTGGGTCGTATAGGGGGCTGTGAGCAGTTCTTC; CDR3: CASSLALGRIGGCEQFF
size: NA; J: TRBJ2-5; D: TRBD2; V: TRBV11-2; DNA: TGTGCCAGCAGCTTAGTCTATGGGACTAGCGGGAGAAAGGGAGAGACCCAGTACTTC; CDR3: CASSLVYGTSGRKGETQYF
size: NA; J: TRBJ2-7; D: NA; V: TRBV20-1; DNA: TGCAGTGCTCAGAGCGGAACCTACGAGCAGTACTTC; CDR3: CSAQSGTYEQYF
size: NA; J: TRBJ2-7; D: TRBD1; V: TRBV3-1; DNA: TGTGCCAGCAGCCGGAGCAACAGGGGTTACTACGAGCAGTACTTC; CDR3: CASSRSNRGYYEQYF
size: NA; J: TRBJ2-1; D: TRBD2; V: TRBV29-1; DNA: TGCAGCGTGGTCCGGGGGGGGAATGAGCAGTTCTTC; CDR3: CSVVRGGNEQFF
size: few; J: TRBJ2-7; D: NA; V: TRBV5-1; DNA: TGCGCCAGCAGCCCCGAAGGTAGTTATGACGAGCAGTACTTC; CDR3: CASSPEGSYDEQYF
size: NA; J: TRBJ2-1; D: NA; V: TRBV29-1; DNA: TGCAGCGTTGGTCATTTTTTGGAAGTAGGAAGGGGTGAGCAGTTCTTC; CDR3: CSVGHFLEVGRGEQFF
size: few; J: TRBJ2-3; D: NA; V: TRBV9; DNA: TGTGCCAGCAGCGTAGCCGGATTAGATACGCAGTATTTT; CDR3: CASSVAGLDTQYF
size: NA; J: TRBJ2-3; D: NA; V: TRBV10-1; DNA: TGCGCCAGCAGTGAGTACACGGGCACCACGGCGCAGTATTTT; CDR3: CASSEYTGTTAQYF
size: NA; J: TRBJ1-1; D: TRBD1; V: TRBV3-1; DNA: TGTGCCAGCAGCCAAAGGGACAGGGGTCGGAACACTGAAGCTTTCTTT; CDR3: CASSQRDRGRNTEAFF
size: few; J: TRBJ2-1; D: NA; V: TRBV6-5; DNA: TGTGCCAGCAGTTACTCGGCCATCCTCTACAATGAGCAGTTCTTC; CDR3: CASSYSAILYNEQFF
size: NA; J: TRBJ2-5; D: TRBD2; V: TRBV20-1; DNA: TGCAGTGCTAGAGGCGGACTAGCGGGGGCTTGGGAGACCCAGTACTTC; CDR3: CSARGGLAGAWETQYF
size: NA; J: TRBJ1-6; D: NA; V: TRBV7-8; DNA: TGTGCCAGCAGCTTAGAACCCAGGGGCTATAATTCACCCCTCCACTTT; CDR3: CASSLEPRGYNSPLHF
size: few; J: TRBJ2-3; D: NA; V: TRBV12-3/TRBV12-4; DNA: TGTGCCAGCAGCTTCGGGCGTAATACGCAGTATTTT; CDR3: CASSFGRNTQYF
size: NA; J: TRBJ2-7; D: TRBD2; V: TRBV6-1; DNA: TGTGCCAGCAGGCGCACTAGCGGGAGGGCATACGAGCAGTACTTC; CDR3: CASRRTSGRAYEQYF
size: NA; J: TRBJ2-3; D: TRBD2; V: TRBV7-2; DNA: TGTGCCAGCAGCTTACCAAGGACTAGCGGGAGAGGAGATACGCAGTATTTT; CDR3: CASSLPRTSGRGDTQYF
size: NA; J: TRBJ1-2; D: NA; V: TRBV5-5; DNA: TGTGCCAGCAGCTTGGGGGGCCCACTCTATGGCTACACCTTC; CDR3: CASSLGGPLYGYTF
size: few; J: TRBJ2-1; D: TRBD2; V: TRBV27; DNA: TGTGCCAGCAGGGCCCTTACTAGCGGGCGTTCGGATGAGCAGTTCTTC; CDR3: CASRALTSGRSDEQFF
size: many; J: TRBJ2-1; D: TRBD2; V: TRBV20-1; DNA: TGCAGTGCTCGGACTAGCGGTTTCTACAATGAGCAGTTCTTC; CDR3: CSARTSGFYNEQFF
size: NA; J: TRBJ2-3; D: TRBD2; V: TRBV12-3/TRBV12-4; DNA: TGTGCCAGCAGTCAGAGACTAGCGGGTTACACAGATACGCAGTATTTT; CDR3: CASSQRLAGYTDTQYF
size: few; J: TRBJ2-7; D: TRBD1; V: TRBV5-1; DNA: TGCGCCAGCAAAGACCGGACAGGGGGCTCCTACGAGCAGTACTTC; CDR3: CASKDRTGGSYEQYF
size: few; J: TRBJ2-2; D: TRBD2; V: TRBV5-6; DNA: TGTGCCAGCAGCTCCGGACTAGCGGGGTACACCGGGGAGCTGTTTTTT; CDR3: CASSSGLAGYTGELFF
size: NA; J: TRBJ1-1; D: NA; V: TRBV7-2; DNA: TGTGCCAGCACGTCCAGCCTCACTGAAGCTTTCTTT; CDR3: CASTSSLTEAFF
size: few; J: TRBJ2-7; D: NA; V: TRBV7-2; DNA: TGTGCCAGCCTCGATCCTGCGGTCTCAATGGACCACGAGCAGTACTTC; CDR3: CASLDPAVSMDHEQYF
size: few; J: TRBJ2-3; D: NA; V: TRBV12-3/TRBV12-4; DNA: TGTGCCAGCACCACCTCCGACAGGGACTTTAGCACAGATACGCAGTATTTT; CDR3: CASTTSDRDFSTDTQYF